The present entry profiles one T cell receptor (beta chain) with its context. The antigen remains undetermined. The data belong to a study of PD-L1 blockade in urothelial cancer. Study at large: The patients first took atezolizumab around 2014, receiving 1,200 mg intravenously every 3 weeks. Study conclusions and caveats: Tumor-associated blood clones were expanded more by durable-benefit patients at 3 weeks.

V lost 5 bases and J lost 7; bases outside the gene matches: 7. This CDR3 is built from 15 residues. Germline-derived CDR1 and CDR2 are MRHNA and SNTAGT. Time point of the sample: peripheral blood 6 weeks after treatment start. Assay: immunoSEQ multiplex PCR; the TCRdb copy retains only in-frame clones and omits some. Of approximately 28,000 clones in the sample, around four fifths are singletons; the top ten hold just under 3%. The chain employs TRBV6-4 and TRBJ2-1, with 11 bases that match TRBD2. Sequenced here: PBMCs, sampled around atezolizumab (anti-PD-L1) treatment. The source is a man aged 65-85 years with urothelial cancer. The DNA for the CDR3 is TGTGCCAGCAGTAGGCTAGCGGGGGGCGAGAATGAGCAGTTCTTC. Protein sequence: CASSRLAGGENEQFF.